This T cell receptor beta chain was recorded in a study of blood T cell repertoires in COVID-19 (dated by TCRdb to 2019 to 2021). About the full investigation: Samples covering the acute and convalescent phases of COVID-19 were provided by collaborators in the United States, Italy and Spain. The prospective study material was composed of cDNA or gDNA derived from T cells, B-cell-depleted T cells, or PBMCs. Subjects who had been exposed to COVID-19, were actively infected with it, or had recovered from it provided the deeply sampled blood TCRbeta repertoires that made up the dataset. The repertoires were released in a freely available public database meant as a resource for research on the immune response to SARS-CoV-2. The samples were drawn from the first 160 participants of the ongoing ImmuneRACE study and from about 1,200 subjects provided by 6 global collaborators. The sample metadata nearly always contained a de-identified subject ID, COVID-19 status, age in years and sex. HLA class I and class II types, where available, came from metadata supplied by the sample provider rather than from assay-based typing.

V lost 3 bases and J lost 7 bases, and the count of bases not matched to a germline gene is 8. The germline V gene sets CDR1 to SGDLS and CDR2 to YYNGEE. Including cysteine and phenylalanine, the CDR3 has 14 amino acids. Left in the record is the CDR3 DNA by itself, 42 bases read in frame from the first base. TCRbeta CDR3 regions were amplified from genomic DNA using the immunoSEQ Assay, a bias-controlled multiplex PCR. Per the source publication's procedure: Nucleated cell counts per sample were estimated from amplification of reference gene primers within the assay. To quantify the absolute abundance of each unique TCRbeta CDR3 rearrangement, sequence reads were collapsed and filtered. For each sample, productive Simpson clonality was calculated by taking the square root of Simpson's diversity index across productive rearrangements. Here the immuneACCESS table is served through TCRdb, limited to in-frame sequences with V and J called. Missing clones are a known gap in these copies; in checked studies unresolved V genes cover under half, and the rest lacks a known reason. The D gene and trimming were derived from the DNA, and the V and J assignments and clone size from that table. In this sample the table shows nearly 350,000 clones, 88% of which occur a single time. Clones ranked in the top ten supply about 7% of the sample.

On this clone itself: Which antigen it targets is not known. No much larger clone exists at a distance of one base, and base qualities are not known.

One collaborating source in Seattle enrolled patients during active infection and followed them longitudinally through the course of disease. Whole blood was collected in K2EDTA tubes by collaborating institutions according to the institutions' own protocols. For TCRbeta analysis, collaborators shipped samples in one of three forms: frozen whole blood, isolated PBMCs, or DNA extracted from either of those sample types. Study-level results and caveats: Clinical and demographic metadata were provided uncurated, with the amount varying by source and participant.

The receptor's source is a woman between 65 and 79 years old with COVID-19, enrolled during active disease. The rearranged chain carries TRBV9 and TRBJ1-2; 8 bases in between match TRBD1. The sample was peripheral blood. The CDR3 corresponds to CASSAMTGVSGYTF. The nucleotides read TGTGCCAGCAGCGCCATGACAGGGGTGTCTGGCTACACCTTC.